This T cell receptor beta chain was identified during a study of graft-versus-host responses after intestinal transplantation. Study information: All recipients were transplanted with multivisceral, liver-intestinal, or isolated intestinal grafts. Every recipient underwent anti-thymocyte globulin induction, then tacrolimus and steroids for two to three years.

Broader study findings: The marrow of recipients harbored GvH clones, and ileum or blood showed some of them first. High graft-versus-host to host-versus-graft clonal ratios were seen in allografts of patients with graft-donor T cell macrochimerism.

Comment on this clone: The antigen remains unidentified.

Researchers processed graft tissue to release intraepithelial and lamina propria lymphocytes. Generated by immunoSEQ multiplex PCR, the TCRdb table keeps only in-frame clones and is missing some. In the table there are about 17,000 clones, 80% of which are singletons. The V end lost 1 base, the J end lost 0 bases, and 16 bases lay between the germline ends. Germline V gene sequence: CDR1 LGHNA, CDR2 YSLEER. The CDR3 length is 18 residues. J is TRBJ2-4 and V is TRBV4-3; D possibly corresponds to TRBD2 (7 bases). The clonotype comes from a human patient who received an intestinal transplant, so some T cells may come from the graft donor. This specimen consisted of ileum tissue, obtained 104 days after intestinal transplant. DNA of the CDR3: TGCGCCAGCAGCCAAGCCGGGGGCGGCGGGAGAGCCAAAAACATTCAGTACTTC. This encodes CASSQAGGGGRAKNIQYF.